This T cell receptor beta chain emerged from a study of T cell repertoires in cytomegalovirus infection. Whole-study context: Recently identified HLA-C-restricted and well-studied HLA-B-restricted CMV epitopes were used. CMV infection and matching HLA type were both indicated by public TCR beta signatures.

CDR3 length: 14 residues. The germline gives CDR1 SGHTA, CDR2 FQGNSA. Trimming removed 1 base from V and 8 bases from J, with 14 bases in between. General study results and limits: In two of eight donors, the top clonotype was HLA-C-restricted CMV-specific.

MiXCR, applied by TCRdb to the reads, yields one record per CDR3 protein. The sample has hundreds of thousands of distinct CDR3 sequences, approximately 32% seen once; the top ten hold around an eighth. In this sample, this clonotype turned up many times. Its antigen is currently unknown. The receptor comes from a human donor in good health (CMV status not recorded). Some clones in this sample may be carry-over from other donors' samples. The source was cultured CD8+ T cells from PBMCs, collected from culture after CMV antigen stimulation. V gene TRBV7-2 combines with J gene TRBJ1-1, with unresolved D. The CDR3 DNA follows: TGTGCCAGCAGCTTAGGGCCTCGGGGTGCGGAAGCTTTCTTT. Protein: CASSLGPRGAEAFF.